These 16 T cell receptor beta chains were sequenced from one sample in a study of cytomegalovirus exposure and HLA in healthy donors (dated by TCRdb to about 2017). To prepare the library, the immunoSEQ multiplex PCR assay was applied. This immuneACCESS table, as held by TCRdb, lists in-frame sequences with V and J called but not all clones. Of the missing ones, under half trace to an unresolved V gene in checked studies; the others have no known cause. The table for this sample lists roughly 90,000 clones; 85% of them were counted only once. 20% to 25% of the sample belongs to the ten largest clones. Sequenced input: PBMCs. These receptors were obtained from a man between 18 and 35 years old in good health and CMV-seropositive.

The V gene is TRBV6-5, the J gene TRBJ2-3; TRBD2 is a possible D gene (5 bases). V shed 2 bases and J shed 3 bases, with 6 bases lying between them. The length of the CDR3 is 13 residues. Germline values: CDR1 MNHEY, CDR2 SVGAGI. The CDR3 sequence: CASSYGGTDTQYF. For the CDR3, the DNA is TGTGCCAGCAGTTACGGAGGAACAGATACGCAGTATTTT.

This clone has only a few counts. The CDR3 here is CASSHAGRRAYEQYV. CDR3 DNA: TGTGCCAGCAGCCACGCGGGACGGAGAGCCTACGAGCAGTACGTC. The chain couples TRBV7-9 to TRBJ2-7; D perhaps matches TRBD2 (6 bases). V lost 5 bases to trimming and J lost 2 bases, with 16 bases between them. In germline, CDR1 is SEHNR, CDR2 FQNEAQ (reference sequence). This CDR3 is 15 amino acids long.

This clone appeared once. The chain is built from TRBV7-2 and TRBJ2-1, with 11 bases that match TRBD2. The CDR3 sequence is 15 residues long. Germline assignment: CDR1 SGHTA and CDR2 FQGNSA. V was clipped by 5 bases and J by 4 bases; unmatched bases: 4. CDR3 loop: CASSPGTSGYNEQFF. Here the CDR3 DNA reads TGTGCCAGCAGCCCCGGGACTAGCGGTTACAATGAGCAGTTCTTC. The full variable domain, with the rest looked up from reference TRBV7-2 and TRBJ2-1, is GAGVSQSPSNKVTEKGKDVELRCDPISGHTALYWYRQSLGQGLEFLIYFQGNSAPDKSGLPSDRFSAERTGGSVSTLTIQRTQQEDSAVYLCASSPGTSGYNEQFFGPGTRLTVL.

This chain joins TRBV11-3 and TRBJ2-1; 12 nucleotides line up with TRBD2. With V trimmed by 4 bases and J by 6 bases, 13 bases remained unmatched. CDR3 length equals 18 residues. In germline, CDR1 is SGHNT, CDR2 YENEEA. As DNA, the CDR3 is TGTGCCAGCAGCTCAACACCTTCACTAGCGGGAGGTCTCAATGAGCAGTTCTTC. As protein: CASSSTPSLAGGLNEQFF.

The chain recombines TRBV30 with TRBJ2-1; D is uncertain. Germline lookup yields CDR1 GTSNPN and CDR2 SVGIG (reference sequence). V shed 0 bases and J shed 4 bases, with 4 bases lying between them. This CDR3 has 12 residues. The CDR3 nucleotides read TGTGCCTGGAGTGTTCAGTACAATGAGCAGTTCTTC. This gives the protein CAWSVQYNEQFF.

In this sample, this clone turned up a few times. V gene TRBV7-8 combines with J gene TRBJ1-5, with D tentatively TRBD1 (6 bases). Germline V gene sequence: CDR1 SGHVS, CDR2 FQNEAQ. The CDR3 contains 15 residues. Deletions cut 2 bases from V and 4 bases from J, with 12 bases between. The CDR3 sequence is CASSLITGNNQPQHF. The CDR3 region has the DNA TGTGCCAGCAGCTTAATTACAGGGAATAATCAGCCCCAGCATTTT.

The gene calls are TRBV5-1 and TRBJ2-7, with 8 bases matching TRBD1. The V segment lost 2 bases and the J segment 5 bases; nucleotides outside the gene matches: 15. This CDR3 contains 17 residues. Germline CDR1 is SGHRS and CDR2 is YFSETQ. This CDR3 is CASSFGLSGQGSHEQYF. CDR3 bases: TGCGCCAGCAGCTTCGGCCTCTCTGGACAGGGAAGCCACGAGCAGTACTTC.

This rearrangement joins TRBV27 to TRBJ2-1, with TRBD2 matching 9 bases. V trimming: 6 bases; J trimming: 2 bases; junction bases outside the gene matches: 5. From germline, CDR1 is MNHEY and CDR2 SMNVEV (reference sequence). The CDR3 consists of 15 residues. CDR3 region: CASRVGLATYNEQFF. The CDR3 DNA reads as TGTGCCAGCAGGGTAGGACTAGCGACCTACAATGAGCAGTTCTTC.

This chain links TRBV2 with TRBJ1-5; weak D call: TRBD1 (6 bases). V lost 6 bases and J 6 bases, leaving 12 bases between the germline ends. This CDR3 region has 13 residues. Per the germline V gene, CDR1 is SNHLY and CDR2 is FYNNEI. The CDR3 protein is CASRRTVGQPQHF. CDR3 DNA sequence: TGTGCCAGCAGACGGACAGTCGGTCAGCCCCAGCATTTT.

V is TRBV2 and J is TRBJ2-2; possibly TRBD2 for D (5 bases). The CDR3 loop spans 13 amino acids. V dropped 2 bases and J dropped 8 bases, with 9 bases sitting between them. The germline CDR1 and CDR2 sequences are SNHLY and FYNNEI. CDR3 sequence: CASSEPSGGELFF. The CDR3 coding sequence is TGTGCCAGCAGTGAACCCTCGGGGGGGGAGCTGTTTTTT.

The chain couples TRBV27 to TRBJ2-1, with a tentative D call TRBD1 (5 bases). This CDR3 contains 14 residues. Germline assignment: CDR1 MNHEY and CDR2 SMNVEV (reference sequence). Between the trimmed V and J ends, which lost 2 bases and 4 bases, there was a span of 9 bases. The CDR3 here is CASSLRGSYNEQFF. In nucleotides, the CDR3 is TGTGCCAGCAGTTTAAGGGGCAGTTACAATGAGCAGTTCTTC.

The V call is TRBV28, the J call TRBJ2-7, with 8 bases that match TRBD2. Germline loops: CDR1 MDHEN, CDR2 SYDVKM. The CDR3 runs 16 residues. The J segment lost 3 bases and the V segment lost 5 bases, leaving 12 bases of the junction unmatched. The CDR3 is CASSPDSGLDFYEQYF. CDR3 bases: TGTGCCAGCAGTCCCGATTCGGGACTAGATTTCTACGAGCAGTACTTC.

The genes are TRBV5-6 and TRBJ1-2, with D possibly being TRBD1 (5 bases). This CDR3 spans 19 amino acids. The V end was cut by 0 bases, the J end by 4 bases, with 25 bases between. The germline V gene has CDR1 SGHDT and CDR2 YYEEEE. CDR3 coding DNA: TGTGCCAGCAGCTTGGGGTACCAAGTAGGGGAGGGTCCCAGCTATGGCTACACCTTC. Its protein product is CASSLGYQVGEGPSYGYTF.

V and J are TRBV27 and TRBJ2-3; 9 bases are shared with TRBD2. The junction had 9 bases not matched to a gene; V was cut back by 6 bases and J by 2 bases. The CDR3 covers 16 residues. CDR1 is MNHEY, CDR2 SMNVEV, per germline (reference sequence). CDR3 DNA: TGTGCCAGCAGCCTTTCGGGCGGGGGGGTCACAGATACGCAGTATTTT. It yields the protein CASSLSGGGVTDTQYF.

This rearrangement joins TRBV7-9 to TRBJ2-2; 12 bases map to TRBD2. The CDR3 runs 15 residues. Germline loops: CDR1 SEHNR, CDR2 FQNEAQ (reference sequence). V was clipped by 6 bases and J by 7 bases; unmatched bases: 6. The CDR3 DNA sequence: TGTGCCAGCAGGTCCGGGACTAGCGGGCTCGGGGAGCTGTTTTTT. Amino acid sequence: CASRSGTSGLGELFF.

This chain uses TRBV5-1 with TRBJ2-3, with a weak D call TRBD2 (6 bases). CDR1 is SGHRS and CDR2 is YFSETQ in the germline V gene. The ends were cut back, 0 bases at V and 4 bases at J, with 15 bases in the middle. The length of the CDR3 is 16 residues. As DNA, the CDR3 is TGCGCCAGCAGCTTGGCCGGAAATTTAGCGGCAGATACGCAGTATTTT. Its protein product is CASSLAGNLAADTQYF. Together with reference TRBV5-1 and TRBJ2-3, the CDR3 gives the full variable domain: KAGVTQTPRYLIKTRGQQVTLSCSPISGHRSVSWYQQTPGQGLQFLFEYFSETQRNKGNFPGRFSGRQFSNSRSEMNVSTLELGDSALYLCASSLAGNLAADTQYFGPGTRLTVL.